This TCR beta chain was sequenced in a study of blood T cell repertoires in COVID-19 (dated by TCRdb to 2018 to 2021). About the full investigation: Collaborator samples came from the United States, Italy and Spain and covered acute and convalescent phases of COVID-19. The prospective study material was composed of cDNA or gDNA derived from T cells, B-cell-depleted T cells, or PBMCs. Deeply sampled blood TCRbeta repertoires from subjects exposed to, actively infected with, or recovered from COVID-19 were included in the dataset. A freely available public database, intended as a resource for researchers studying the immune response to SARS-CoV-2, is where the repertoires were released. Samples came from the ongoing ImmuneRACE study (first 160 participants) plus 1,254 subjects from 6 global collaborators. The sample metadata nearly always contained a de-identified subject ID, COVID-19 status, age in years and sex. Where available, HLA class I and class II types were taken from metadata supplied by the sample provider and were not determined by assay-based typing. Overall study results and their limits: The quantity of clinical and demographic metadata differed by source and by participant and was supplied without curation.

Per the germline V gene, MRHNA is the CDR1 and SNTAGT is the CDR2. The CDR3 contains 13 residues, cysteine and phenylalanine counted. The retained sequence is limited to the CDR3, 39 bases, with the frame set at the first base. Trimming takes 6 bases from V and 4 bases from J, and the germline ends sit 12 bases apart. Collaborating institutions collected whole blood in K2EDTA tubes following their own protocols. For TCRbeta analysis, collaborator samples were shipped as frozen whole blood, as isolated PBMCs, or as DNA extracted from either sample type. TCRbeta CDR3 regions were amplified from genomic DNA using the immunoSEQ Assay, a bias-controlled multiplex PCR. The study's processing was this. Within the assay, amplification of reference gene primers was used to estimate how many nucleated cells each sample contained. To quantify the absolute abundance of each unique TCRbeta CDR3 rearrangement, sequence reads were collapsed and filtered. For each sample, productive Simpson clonality was calculated as the square root of Simpson's diversity index across productive rearrangements. TCRdb holds this immuneACCESS table with in-frame rearrangements only. Some clones are missing; in checked studies, unresolved V genes explain under half, and the rest has no known cause. From that table come the V and J calls and clone size; the DNA was used to work out D and trimming. For this sample there are about 140,000 clones; under 85% appear just once. Approximately 6.1% of the sample is taken by the ten largest.

In this sample, this clone turned up many times. Its antigen remains undetermined. Base qualities are missing; no much larger clone stands one base away. This chain joins TRBV6-4 to TRBJ1-1; the D gene cannot be resolved reliably. Sequencing input: peripheral blood. This receptor was identified in a human donor in a cohort sampled during active COVID-19. The nucleotide sequence is TGTGCCAGCAGGAACGGTTTGAGCACTGAAGCTTTCTTT. Its coded protein is CASRNGLSTEAFF.